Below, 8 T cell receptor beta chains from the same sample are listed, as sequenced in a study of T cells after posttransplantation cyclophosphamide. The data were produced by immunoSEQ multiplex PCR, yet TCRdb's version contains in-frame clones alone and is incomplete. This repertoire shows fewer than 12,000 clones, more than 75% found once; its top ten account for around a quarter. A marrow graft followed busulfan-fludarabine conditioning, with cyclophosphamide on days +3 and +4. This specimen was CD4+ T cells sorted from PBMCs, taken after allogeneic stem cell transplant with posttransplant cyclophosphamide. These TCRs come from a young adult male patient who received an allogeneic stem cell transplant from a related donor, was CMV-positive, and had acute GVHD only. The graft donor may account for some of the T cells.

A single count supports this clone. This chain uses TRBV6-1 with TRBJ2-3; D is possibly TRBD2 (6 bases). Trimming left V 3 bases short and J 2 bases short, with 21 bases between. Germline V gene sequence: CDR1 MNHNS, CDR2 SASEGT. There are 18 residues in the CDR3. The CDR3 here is CASSDWGGGQSHTDTQYF. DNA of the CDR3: TGTGCCAGCAGTGATTGGGGAGGTGGGCAATCCCACACAGATACGCAGTATTTT.

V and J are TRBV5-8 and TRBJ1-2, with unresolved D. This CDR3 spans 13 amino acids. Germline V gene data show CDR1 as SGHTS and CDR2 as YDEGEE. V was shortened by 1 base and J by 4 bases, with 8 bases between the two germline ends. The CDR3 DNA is TGTGCCAGCAGCTTGCGGCCTAGCTATGGCTACACCTTC. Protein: CASSLRPSYGYTF.

CDR3 coding DNA: TGTGCCAGCAGCCCATCCCCGATGGCGGAGACTGAAGCTTTCTTT. It specifies CASSPSPMAETEAFF. The chain couples TRBV11-2 to TRBJ1-1; D unresolved. The CDR3 is 15 residues long. Trimming left V 5 bases short and J 5 bases short, with 18 bases between. CDR1 and CDR2 (germline): SGHAT, FQNNGV. Combining the CDR3 with reference TRBV11-2 and TRBJ1-1 gives the whole variable domain EAGVAQSPRYKIIEKRQSVAFWCNPISGHATLYWYQQILGQGPKLLIQFQNNGVVDDSQLPKDRFSAERLKGVDSTLKIQPAKLEDSAVYLCASSPSPMAETEAFFGQGTRLTVV.

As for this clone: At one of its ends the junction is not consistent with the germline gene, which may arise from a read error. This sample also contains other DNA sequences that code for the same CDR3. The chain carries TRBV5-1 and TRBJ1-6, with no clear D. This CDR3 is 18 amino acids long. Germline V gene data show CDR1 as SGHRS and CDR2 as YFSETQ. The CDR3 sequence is CASSPTLTFSSYNSPLHF. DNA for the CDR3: TGCGCCAGCAGCCCAACCTTAACCTTTAGCTCCTATAATTCCCCCCTCCACTTT.

This CDR3 reads CASSLALAGGTDTQYF. DNA for the CDR3: TGTGCCAGCAGCTTGGCACTAGCGGGGGGCACAGATACGCAGTATTTT. The rearrangement joins TRBV11-2 to TRBJ2-3, with TRBD2 matching 11 bases. The CDR3 loop spans 16 amino acids. CDR1 is SGHAT, CDR2 FQNNGV, per germline. V lost 3 bases and J lost 1; bases outside the gene matches: 3.

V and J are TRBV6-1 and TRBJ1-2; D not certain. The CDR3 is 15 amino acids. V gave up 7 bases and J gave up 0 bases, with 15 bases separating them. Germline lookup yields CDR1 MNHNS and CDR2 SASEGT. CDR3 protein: CASISGGVANYGYTF. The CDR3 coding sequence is TGTGCCAGCATATCTGGCGGGGTTGCTAACTATGGCTACACCTTC.

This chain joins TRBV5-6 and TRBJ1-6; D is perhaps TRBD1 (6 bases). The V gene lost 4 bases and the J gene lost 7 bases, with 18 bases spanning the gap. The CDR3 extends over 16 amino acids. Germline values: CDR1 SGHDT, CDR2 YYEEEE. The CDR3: CASSPPPGQNNSPLHF. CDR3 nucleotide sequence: TGTGCCAGCAGCCCGCCGCCGGGACAAAACAATTCACCCCTCCACTTT.

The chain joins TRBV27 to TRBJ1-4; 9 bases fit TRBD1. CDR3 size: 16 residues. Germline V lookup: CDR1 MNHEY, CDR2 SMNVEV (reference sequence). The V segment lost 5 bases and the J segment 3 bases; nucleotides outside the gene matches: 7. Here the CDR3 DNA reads TGTGCCAGCAGTCCCGGGACAGGGTATGCTAATGAAAAACTGTTTTTT. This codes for CASSPGTGYANEKLFF.